This T cell receptor beta chain was recorded in a study of neoadjuvant nivolumab and ipilimumab in lung cancer. This clone was picked up a small number of times. Germline V gene data show CDR1 as SGHVS and CDR2 as FQNEAQ. The CDR3 spans 16 residues. The V gene lost 4 bases and the J gene lost 6 bases, with 19 bases spanning the gap. The table came from immunoSEQ multiplex PCR; TCRdb's copy has only in-frame clones and leaves some out. The repertoire holds 17,000 or so clones, with approximately 76% as singletons. The V and J genes are TRBV7-8 and TRBJ2-1; TRBD2 might be the D (5 bases). The sample here was tumor tissue, taken after neoadjuvant nivolumab, alone or with ipilimumab, at or shortly before surgery. The source of this sequence is an adult with non-small cell lung cancer. Here the CDR3 DNA reads TGTGCCAGCAGCTCAAAAGGGCAGCTGGGGAGCAATGAGCAGTTCTTC. It encodes CASSSKGQLGSNEQFF.